The 30 T cell receptor beta chains below all came from one sample that was sequenced in a study of identical twins. MiXCR, applied by TCRdb to the 5' RACE reads, yields one record per CDR3 protein. The table has about 520,000 distinct CDR3 sequences, around 20% seen once; the top ten hold around 1%. This sample was also put to use in a study of T cells expressing NK-cell markers.

Sequenced: CD4+ T cells sorted from blood. The receptors originated from a woman aged 18-29 years in good health.

The rearrangement links TRBV10-1 to TRBJ2-3; D unclear. Germline lookup yields CDR1 WNHNN and CDR2 SYGVQD (reference sequence). V lost 2 bases and J 7 bases, leaving 16 bases between the germline ends. The CDR3 runs to 15 residues. The CDR3 loop is CASSERVGESHTQYF. The CDR3 DNA is TGCGCCAGCAGTGAGCGCGTAGGAGAAAGCCATACGCAGTATTTT.

The genes are TRBV20-1 and TRBJ2-7; D could derive from TRBD1 or TRBD2 (5 bases each). V gave up 8 bases and J gave up 5 bases, with 19 bases separating them. The CDR3 covers 13 residues. The germline V gene encodes CDR1 DFQATT and CDR2 SNEGSKA (reference sequence). CDR3 region: CSPEGPAVNEQYF. The CDR3 DNA reads as TGCAGTCCCGAGGGACCTGCAGTCAACGAGCAGTACTTC.

This clonotype has just a few counts. V and J are TRBV7-9 and TRBJ1-5, with D uncertain. Per germline, CDR1 SEHNR and CDR2 FQNEAQ (reference sequence). The CDR3 sequence is 12 residues long. With 2 bases removed from V and 6 bases from J, the gap between germline ends came to 5 bases. CDR3: CASSLWLQPQHF. DNA of the CDR3: TGTGCCAGCAGCTTATGGCTTCAGCCCCAGCATTTT.

This chain links TRBV4-1 with TRBJ2-1; possibly TRBD1 for D (5 bases). The CDR3 covers 17 residues. V lost 1 base and J 2 bases, leaving 15 bases between the germline ends. CDR1 is MGHRA and CDR2 is YSYEKL in the germline V gene. The CDR3 DNA sequence: TGCGCCAGCAGCCAAGCCGGGCAGGGTATGACCTACAATGAGCAGTTCTTC. It is translated as CASSQAGQGMTYNEQFF.

This clonotype was found many times. The chain joins TRBV6-5 to TRBJ2-5, with D unclear. The germline V gene has CDR1 MNHEY and CDR2 SVGAGI. This CDR3 comprises 13 residues. Trimming left V 4 bases short and J 2 bases short, with 8 bases between. CDR3 nucleotide sequence: TGTGCCAGCAGTTCCCCGGGTCAAGAGACCCAGTACTTC. Translating gives CASSSPGQETQYF.

The CDR3 coding sequence is TGTGCCAGCGGGACTAACTACGAGCAGTACTTC. Protein: CASGTNYEQYF. The gene calls are TRBV27 and TRBJ2-7; TRBD2 matches 7 bases. Trimming at V came to 8 bases and at J to 3 bases, leaving 1 base not matched to a gene. The CDR3 sequence is 11 residues long. The germline gives CDR1 MNHEY, CDR2 SMNVEV (reference sequence).

The rearrangement uses TRBV10-3 and TRBJ1-1; 10 bases match TRBD1. CDR1 and CDR2 from the germline V gene are ENHRY and SYGVKD. Trimming removed 5 bases from V and 10 bases from J; junction bases left unmatched: 7. The CDR3 sequence is 13 residues long. The CDR3 DNA is TGTGCCATCAGTCCGGGACAGGGGATCGGAGCTTTCTTT. Its protein product is CAISPGQGIGAFF.

This clonotype came up a few times. This sequence joins TRBV29-1 and TRBJ2-7; D gene unclear. The V gene lost 4 bases and the J gene lost 3 bases, with 16 bases spanning the gap. This CDR3 contains 14 residues. Germline assignment: CDR1 SQVTM and CDR2 ANQGSEA. CDR3 amino acids: CSVGVMAEHYEQYF. The CDR3 bases are TGCAGCGTTGGTGTGATGGCAGAACACTACGAGCAGTACTTC.

This clonotype was observed at least ten times. The gene calls are TRBV20-1 and TRBJ2-4; D gene uncertain. This CDR3 contains 15 residues. The germline gives CDR1 DFQATT, CDR2 SNEGSKA (reference sequence). V was cut by 6 bases and J by 1 base, with 16 bases left in between. CDR3 residues: CSARLPDGAKNIQYF. Written as DNA, the CDR3 is TGCAGTGCCCGCTTGCCTGACGGGGCCAAAAACATTCAGTACTTC.

This clonotype was picked up many times. This sequence joins TRBV27 and TRBJ1-2, with TRBD1 matching over 8 bases. Trimming cost V 3 bases and J 7 bases; bases outside gene matches: 4. Germline lookup yields CDR1 MNHEY and CDR2 SMNVEV (reference sequence). CDR3 length: 13 residues. This chain's CDR3 is CASSFRDRGGYTF. In nucleotides, the CDR3 is TGTGCCAGCAGTTTCCGCGACAGGGGTGGCTACACCTTC.

Only a few counts were recorded for this clonotype. The J gene is TRBJ2-3, the V gene TRBV12-3 or TRBV12-4; maybe TRBD2 (5 bases). V lost 6 bases, J lost 3 bases, and 13 bases lay in between. The CDR3 totals 14 residues. The CDR3 nucleotides read TGTGCCAGCAGGCGTTCCCTAGCAACAGATACGCAGTATTTT. Its protein product is CASRRSLATDTQYF.

The chain recombines TRBV7-2 with TRBJ1-2; 9 bases match TRBD1. V dropped 4 bases and J dropped 6; count of bases not matched to a gene: 12. This CDR3 region has 16 residues. Germline CDR1 and CDR2: SGHTA and FQGNSA. The CDR3 DNA follows: TGTGCCAGCAGCTCGACCCGTACAGGGGGCGTCGATGGCTACACCTTC. Translating it yields CASSSTRTGGVDGYTF.

The chain carries TRBV5-5 and TRBJ2-7; possibly TRBD2 for D (6 bases). V was trimmed by 1 base and J by 2 bases, leaving 16 bases between them. This CDR3 region has 16 residues. Germline CDR1 and CDR2: SGHKS and YYEKEE (reference sequence). Written as DNA, the CDR3 is TGTGCCAGCAGCTTGTCGGTTCTAGCGACAGCCTACGAGCAGTACTTC. Amino acid sequence: CASSLSVLATAYEQYF.

This clonotype has just a few counts. This chain uses TRBV4-2 with TRBJ2-3; D uncertain. Trimming shortened V by 4 bases and J by 2 bases, and 10 bases separated the two germline ends. The CDR3 length is 14 residues. Germline V lookup: CDR1 LGHNA, CDR2 YNFKEQ. CDR3 bases: TGTGCCAGCAGCCGTTCAGGAAACACAGATACGCAGTATTTT. As protein: CASSRSGNTDTQYF.

V is TRBV3-1 and J is TRBJ2-1; no reliable D call. The CDR3 is made up of 12 amino acids. The V end was cut by 6 bases, the J end by 9 bases, with 12 bases between. From germline, CDR1 is LGHDT and CDR2 YNNKEL (reference sequence). The CDR3 DNA reads as TGTGCCAGCAGTCACGTCGGCAGTGAGCAGTTCTTC. Translated: CASSHVGSEQFF.

The chain combines TRBV10-3 with TRBJ2-3; D may be TRBD1 (5 bases). The CDR3 totals 14 residues. Germline CDR1 ENHRY, CDR2 SYGVKD. V gave up 6 bases and J gave up 2 bases, with 12 bases separating them. CDR3: CAISADTYTDTQYF. The CDR3 nucleotides read TGTGCCATCAGCGCGGACACCTACACAGATACGCAGTATTTT.

This clonotype was counted between two and nine times. The chain combines TRBV5-1 with TRBJ1-3; 8 bases agree with TRBD1. Germline V CDR1 and CDR2: SGHRS, YFSETQ. Losses at the gene ends were 0 bases for V and 0 bases for J; bases not matched to a gene: 2. The CDR3 length is 16 residues. The CDR3 bases are TGCGCCAGCAGCTTGGCAGGGACAGGCTCTGGAAACACCATATATTTT. Amino acids: CASSLAGTGSGNTIYF.

This clonotype has ten or more counts. The chain couples TRBV20-1 to TRBJ1-1, with TRBD1 matching over 9 bases. The CDR3 is made up of 14 amino acids. Germline-derived CDR1 and CDR2 are DFQATT and SNEGSKA (reference sequence). With V trimmed by 5 bases and J by 5 bases, 9 bases remained unmatched. The CDR3 sequence: CSASRTGEKTEAFF. The CDR3 region has the DNA TGCAGTGCTTCCAGGACAGGGGAGAAAACTGAAGCTTTCTTT.

In the case of this clonotype: A junction end diverges from the germline sequence, so it may reflect a read error. The rearrangement links TRBV7-2 to TRBJ2-1; TRBD2 aligns across 9 bases. Looked up from germline, CDR1 is SGHTA and CDR2 is FQGNSA. CDR3 length: 14 amino acids. The CDR3 here is CASSQPGAGGRRLF. For the CDR3, the DNA is TGTGCCAGCAGCCAGCCCGGTGCGGGGGGGAGACGGCTCTTC.

V usage is TRBV18 and J usage is TRBJ2-4; no firm D call. In germline, CDR1 is KGHSH, CDR2 LQKENI. The ends were cut back, 0 bases at V and 0 bases at J, with 3 bases in the middle. The CDR3 has 14 residues. This chain's CDR3 is CASSPPTAKNIQYF. The CDR3 DNA sequence: TGTGCCAGCTCACCACCGACAGCCAAAAACATTCAGTACTTC.

The chain is built from TRBV20-1 and TRBJ1-2; D may be TRBD1 (5 bases). From germline, CDR1 is DFQATT and CDR2 SNEGSKA (reference sequence). The CDR3 covers 11 residues. V was pared by 6 bases and J by 13 bases, with 18 bases between. CDR3 region: CSAGTYRPGTF. The CDR3 DNA follows: TGCAGTGCCGGGACTTACAGGCCCGGCACCTTC.

This clonotype was observed a few times. V gene TRBV6-5 combines with J gene TRBJ1-2; the D gene is possibly TRBD1 (5 bases). The CDR3 totals 14 residues. Germline values: CDR1 MNHEY, CDR2 SVGAGI. V lost 5 bases and J 8 bases, leaving 18 bases between the germline ends. CDR3 in amino acids: CASSLQEYAGGYTF. The CDR3 coding sequence is TGTGCCAGCAGTCTACAGGAATACGCGGGGGGCTACACCTTC.

Only a few counts were recorded for this clonotype. The chain uses TRBV21-1 and TRBJ2-5; the tabulated D call, TRBD1, remains unverified against the DNA. TRBV21-1 is a listed pseudogene. The CDR3 runs 15 residues. The CDR3 sequence is CASSKVWGSGETQYF. DNA of the CDR3: TGTGCCAGCAGCAAAGTTTGGGGGTCAGGCGAGACCCAGTACTTC.

This clonotype showed up just a few times. The genes are TRBV6-5 and TRBJ1-2; D is unresolved. In germline, CDR1 is MNHEY, CDR2 SVGAGI. The CDR3 covers 13 residues. V was shortened by 0 bases and J by 8 bases, with 10 bases between the two germline ends. The CDR3 spells CASSYSRDSGYTF. The DNA for the CDR3 is TGTGCCAGCAGTTACTCGAGAGACTCCGGCTACACCTTC.

This clonotype was found a few times. The rearrangement links TRBV21-1 to TRBJ2-2; TRBD1, as called in the table, went unchecked against the DNA. TRBV21-1 is a known pseudogene. The CDR3 length is 20 residues. CDR3 bases: TGTGCCAGCAGCAAAGGCGGTGGACAGGGGAGTTTCGCGAACACCGGGGAGCTGTTTTTT. The encoded protein is CASSKGGGQGSFANTGELFF.

This clonotype was observed once. The genes are TRBV9 and TRBJ2-1, with a tentative D call TRBD2 (7 bases). Trimming took 0 bases from V and 8 from J, leaving 15 bases between them. This CDR3 contains 15 residues. Germline CDR1 SGDLS, CDR2 YYNGEE. The CDR3 bases are TGTGCCAGCAGCGTAGAAGGGGGGGCATCACATGAGCAGTTCTTC. Encoded protein: CASSVEGGASHEQFF.

This clonotype was detected many times. The rearrangement links TRBV29-1 to TRBJ2-1; TRBD2 aligns across 8 bases. Germline CDR1 and CDR2: SQVTM and ANQGSEA. There are 15 residues in the CDR3. V was clipped by 7 bases and J by 1 base; unmatched bases: 9. The CDR3: CSGGSGMRSYNEQFF. CDR3 sequence (DNA): TGCAGCGGGGGTAGCGGGATGAGGTCCTACAATGAGCAGTTCTTC.

A few counts support this clonotype. The rearrangement links TRBV10-3 to TRBJ2-1; D is ambiguous. Trimming cost V 2 bases and J 0 bases, with 8 bases left between them. Germline assignment: CDR1 ENHRY and CDR2 SYGVKD. This CDR3 contains 15 residues. The CDR3 region is CAISETESSYNEQFF. For the CDR3, the DNA is TGTGCCATCAGTGAGACGGAGAGCTCCTACAATGAGCAGTTCTTC.

On this clonotype itself: A much larger clone lies one base from this, so it may be a read error. This chain connects TRBV24-1 to TRBJ2-1; D call uncertain. The CDR3 length is 12 residues. Germline values: CDR1 KGHDR, CDR2 SFDVKD. The chain's CDR3 is CATSDLTGEQLF. For the CDR3, the DNA is TGTGCCACCAGTGATTTGACCGGAGAGCAGTTATTC.

V usage is TRBV11-2 and J usage is TRBJ2-3; possible D gene TRBD2, 6 bases. With 4 bases removed from V and 1 base from J, the gap between germline ends came to 24 bases. Germline V gene sequence: CDR1 SGHAT, CDR2 FQNNGV. The CDR3 covers 19 residues. The CDR3 coding sequence is TGTGCCAGCAGCTCGGCACGCGTGGCGGGGACCCTGGGCACAGATACGCAGTATTTT. This translates into CASSSARVAGTLGTDTQYF. The full variable domain, rest sourced from reference TRBV11-2 and TRBJ2-3, is EAGVAQSPRYKIIEKRQSVAFWCNPISGHATLYWYQQILGQGPKLLIQFQNNGVVDDSQLPKDRFSAERLKGVDSTLKIQPAKLEDSAVYLCASSSARVAGTLGTDTQYFGPGTRLTVL.